What follows are 10 T cell receptor beta chains derived from one specimen sequenced in a study of blood T cell repertoires in COVID-19 (dated by TCRdb to 2020 to 2021). The library was obtained by the immunoSEQ multiplex PCR assay. The table comes from immuneACCESS by way of TCRdb, which keeps in-frame sequences with V and J called. Part of the clones is missing from these tables; in studies checked, under half for an unresolved V gene and the rest for unknown reasons. Recorded for this sample are fewer than 200,000 clones; 70% to 90% of them occurred a single time. The biggest ten clones account for approximately 1.3% of the sample. Sequencing used peripheral blood. Receptor source: a man aged 55-75 years who had recovered from COVID-19.

This clone was seen a single time. The chain joins TRBV6-5 to TRBJ1-3; D is uncertain. Germline V gene lookup returns CDR1 MNHEY and CDR2 SVGAGI. V was pared by 0 bases and J by 0 bases, with 6 bases between. This CDR3 is 15 amino acids long. This chain's CDR3 is CASSYSQYSGNTIYF. Here the CDR3 DNA reads TGTGCCAGCAGTTACTCCCAGTACTCTGGAAACACCATATATTTT.

This clone was seen more than once but under ten times. V gene TRBV5-8 combines with J gene TRBJ1-3; possible D gene TRBD1, 5 bases. The germline gives CDR1 SGHTS, CDR2 YDEGEE. Deletions cut 4 bases from V and 3 bases from J, with 14 bases between. The CDR3 is 15 residues long. CDR3 loop: CASSLGGTGGNTIYF. DNA for the CDR3: TGTGCCAGCAGCCTCGGGGGGACTGGTGGAAACACCATATATTTT.

V usage is TRBV7-3 and J usage is TRBJ2-3; D may be TRBD1 (5 bases). Germline V lookup: CDR1 SGHTA, CDR2 FQGTGA. The V and J ends lost 5 bases and 2 bases respectively, with 14 bases between them. This CDR3 is 15 amino acids long. CDR3 loop: CASSPGQALTDTQYF. CDR3 coding DNA: TGTGCCAGCAGCCCAGGACAAGCCCTCACAGATACGCAGTATTTT.

This clone showed up just a few times. The J gene is TRBJ2-7, the V gene TRBV7-9, with TRBD1 matching over 10 bases. The CDR3 spans 14 residues. Germline values: CDR1 SEHNR, CDR2 FQNEAQ (reference sequence). J lost 4 bases, V lost 0 bases, and 0 bases had no gene match. The CDR3 loop reads CASSLAGQGYEQYF. In DNA form, the CDR3 reads TGTGCCAGCAGCTTAGCGGGACAGGGGTACGAGCAGTACTTC.

This clone was observed a single time. V is TRBV6-5 and J is TRBJ1-4; unclear D gene. CDR1 and CDR2 (germline): MNHEY, SVGAGI. The V gene lost 7 bases and the J gene lost 3 bases, with 9 bases spanning the gap. There are 13 residues in the CDR3. The CDR3 sequence is CASNQVSNEKLFF. CDR3 coding DNA: TGTGCCAGCAATCAGGTGTCTAATGAAAAACTGTTTTTT.

The chain recombines TRBV4-3 with TRBJ2-4; possibly TRBD2 for D (7 bases). The CDR3 runs to 16 residues. Germline CDR1 is LGHNA and CDR2 is YSLEER. Trimming shortened V by 1 base and J by 1 base, and 11 bases separated the two germline ends. As DNA, the CDR3 is TGCGCCAGCAGCCAAGCTCGGGGGGCGGCCAAAAACATTCAGTACTTC. It encodes CASSQARGAAKNIQYF.

This chain connects TRBV6-6 to TRBJ2-3, with 7 bases fitting TRBD1. V shed 6 bases, J shed 2 bases, and the junction held 5 bases outside the gene matches. This CDR3 region has 14 residues. Germline CDR1 reads MNHNY; CDR2 reads SVGAGI (reference sequence). The CDR3 sequence: CASRRGQFTDTQYF. Written as DNA, the CDR3 is TGTGCCAGCAGGAGGGGACAGTTCACAGATACGCAGTATTTT.

This chain links TRBV7-3 with TRBJ2-2; 12 bases agree with TRBD2. J was trimmed by 6 bases and V by 2 bases; bases with no gene match: 1. Germline V gene lookup returns CDR1 SGHTA and CDR2 FQGTGA. This CDR3 has 15 amino acids. The CDR3 is CASSLGLAGSGELFF. In DNA form, the CDR3 reads TGTGCCAGCAGCTTAGGACTAGCGGGGTCCGGGGAGCTGTTTTTT. Variable domain in full (rest from reference TRBV7-3 and TRBJ2-2): GAGVSQTPSNKVTEKGKYVELRCDPISGHTALYWYRQSLGQGPEFLIYFQGTGAADDSGLPNDRFFAVRPEGSVSTLKIQRTERGDSAVYLCASSLGLAGSGELFFGEGSRLTVL.

The chain has TRBV19 and TRBJ2-4; 7 nucleotides line up with TRBD2. Germline-derived CDR1 and CDR2 are LNHDA and SQIVND (reference sequence). Losses at the gene ends were 5 bases for V and 3 bases for J; bases not matched to a gene: 19. The CDR3 has 19 amino acids. CDR3 in DNA: TGTGCCAGTAGTTGGGGCACGGGGAGGGGTTTCCCCAACAAAAACATTCAGTACTTC. This translates into CASSWGTGRGFPNKNIQYF.

The rearrangement joins TRBV7-8 to TRBJ2-7, with a tentative D call TRBD2 (5 bases). Germline loops: CDR1 SGHVS, CDR2 FQNEAQ. There are 13 residues in the CDR3. The ends were cut back, 5 bases at V and 6 bases at J, with 14 bases in the middle. The CDR3 reads CASSPRTEGEQYF. The CDR3 coding sequence is TGTGCCAGCAGCCCGAGGACTGAGGGCGAGCAGTACTTC.